The T cell receptor beta chain described here comes from a study of technical replicates of blood from a handful of donors. Some clones are missing from TCRdb's copy, which holds only in-frame ones; the method was immunoSEQ multiplex PCR. The table lists roughly 68,000 clones, roughly 86% of them singletons, with 4.5% to 5.5% in the top ten. Unmatched junction bases numbered 1, after V lost 0 bases and J lost 3 bases. The CDR3 is made up of 15 amino acids. The germline gives CDR1 ENHRY, CDR2 SYGVKD. The receptor comes from a human donor in good health. Some clones in this sample may be carry-over from other donors' samples. The rearrangement joins TRBV10-3 to TRBJ2-1; 8 bases align to TRBD1. Sequenced material: PBMCs. CDR3 in amino acids: CAISESRGLYNEQFF. CDR3 sequence (DNA): TGTGCCATCAGTGAGTCCAGGGGGCTCTACAATGAGCAGTTCTTC.